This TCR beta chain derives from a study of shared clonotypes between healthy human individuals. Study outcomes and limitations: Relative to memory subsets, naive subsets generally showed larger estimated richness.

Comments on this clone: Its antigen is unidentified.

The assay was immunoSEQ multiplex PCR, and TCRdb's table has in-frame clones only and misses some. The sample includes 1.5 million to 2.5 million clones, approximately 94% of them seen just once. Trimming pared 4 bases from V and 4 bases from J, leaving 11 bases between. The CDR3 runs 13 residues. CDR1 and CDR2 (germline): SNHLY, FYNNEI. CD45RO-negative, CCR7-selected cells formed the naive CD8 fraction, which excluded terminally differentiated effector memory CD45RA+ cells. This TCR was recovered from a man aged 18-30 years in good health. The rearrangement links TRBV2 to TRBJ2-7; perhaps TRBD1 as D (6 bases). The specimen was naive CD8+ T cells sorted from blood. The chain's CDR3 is CASSARTVYEQYF. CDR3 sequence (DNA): TGTGCCAGCAGTGCACGGACAGTTTACGAGCAGTACTTC. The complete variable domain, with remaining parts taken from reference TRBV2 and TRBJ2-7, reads EPEVTQTPSHQVTQMGQEVILRCVPISNHLYFYWYRQILGQKVEFLVSFYNNEISEKSEIFDDQFSVERPDGSNFTLKIRSTKLEDSAMYFCASSARTVYEQYFGPGTRLTVT.